This T cell receptor (beta chain) was sequenced during a study of blood T cell repertoires in COVID-19. Across the study: Sites in the United States, Italy and Spain provided acute and convalescent COVID-19 samples. PBMCs, B-cell-depleted T cells, or T cells were the source of the cDNA or gDNA that made up the material.

Trimming stripped 2 bases from V and 2 bases from J, with 10 bases between. The CDR3 has 14 amino acids. CDR1 and CDR2 from the germline V gene are SEHNR and FQNEAQ (reference sequence). The protocol was immunoSEQ multiplex PCR, while the TCRdb copy is restricted to in-frame clones and leaves out a portion. The sample lists about 180,000 clones; roughly nine tenths were seen once. The receptor was isolated from a man younger than 35 who had recovered from COVID-19. The genes are TRBV7-9 and TRBJ2-7; D gene unclear. Sequenced material: peripheral blood. DNA of the CDR3: TGTGCCAGCAGCTTATCGACCGGAGCCTACGAGCAGTACTTC. Translated: CASSLSTGAYEQYF.